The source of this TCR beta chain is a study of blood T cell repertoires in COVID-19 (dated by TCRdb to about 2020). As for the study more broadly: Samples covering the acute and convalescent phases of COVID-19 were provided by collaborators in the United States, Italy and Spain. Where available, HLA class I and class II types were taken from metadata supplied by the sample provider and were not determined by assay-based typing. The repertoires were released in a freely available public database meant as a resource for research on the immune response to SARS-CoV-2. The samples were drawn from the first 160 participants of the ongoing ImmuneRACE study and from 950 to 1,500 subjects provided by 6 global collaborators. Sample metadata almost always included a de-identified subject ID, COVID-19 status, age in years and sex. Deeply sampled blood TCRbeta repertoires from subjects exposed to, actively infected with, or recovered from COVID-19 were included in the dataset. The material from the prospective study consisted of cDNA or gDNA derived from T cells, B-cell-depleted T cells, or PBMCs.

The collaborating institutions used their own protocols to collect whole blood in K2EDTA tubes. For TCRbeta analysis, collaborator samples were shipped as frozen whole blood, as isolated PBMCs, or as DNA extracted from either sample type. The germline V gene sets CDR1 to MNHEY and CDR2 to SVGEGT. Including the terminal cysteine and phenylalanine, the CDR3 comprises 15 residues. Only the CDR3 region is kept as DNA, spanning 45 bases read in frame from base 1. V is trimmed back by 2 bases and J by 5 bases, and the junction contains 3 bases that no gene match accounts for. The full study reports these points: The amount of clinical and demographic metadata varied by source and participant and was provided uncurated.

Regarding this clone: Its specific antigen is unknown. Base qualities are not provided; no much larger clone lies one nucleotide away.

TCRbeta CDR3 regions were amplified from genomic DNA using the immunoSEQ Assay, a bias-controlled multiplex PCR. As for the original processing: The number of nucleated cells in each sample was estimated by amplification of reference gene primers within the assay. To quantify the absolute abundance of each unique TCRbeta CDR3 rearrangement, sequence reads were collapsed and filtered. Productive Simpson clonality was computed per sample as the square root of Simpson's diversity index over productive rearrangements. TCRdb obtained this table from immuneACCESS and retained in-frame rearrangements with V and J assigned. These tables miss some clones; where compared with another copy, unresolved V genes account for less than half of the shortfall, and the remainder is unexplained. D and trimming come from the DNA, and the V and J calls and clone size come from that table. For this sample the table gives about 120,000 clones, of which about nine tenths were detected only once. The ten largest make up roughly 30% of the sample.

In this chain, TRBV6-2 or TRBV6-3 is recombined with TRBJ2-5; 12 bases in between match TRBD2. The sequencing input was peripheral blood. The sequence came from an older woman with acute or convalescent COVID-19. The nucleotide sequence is TGTGCCAGCAGTTACCTAGCGGGGGGGCGGGAGACCCAGTACTTC. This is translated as CASSYLAGGRETQYF.